The 15 T cell receptor beta chains below come from one sample, sequenced in a study of human T cells and chemical hapten exposure (dated by TCRdb to the early 2020s). Libraries were prepared through RACE. Sequencing instrument: NextSeq 500. Through fastp at Q25 and MiXCR, TCRdb rebuilt clones from the public reads, retaining in-frame beta chains. Every CDR3 protein is listed once, alongside the most common genes and DNA of its rows. Present in this sample are 300,000 to 450,000 distinct CDR3 sequences, 5% to 6.5% of which were seen just once. Of the sample, about 2.5% falls within the top ten clones. Explained via the paper, the time point label denotes: pre-sensitization, week 0. The label giving this sample's treatment or condition can be read as: therapeutic diphenylcyclopropenone sensitization with weekly scalp DPC. The material was whole blood, obtained in connection with sensitization to the hapten diphenylcyclopropenone (DPC). The receptors shown here come from a woman between 45 and 60 years old with alopecia areata. Some clones in this sample may be carry-over from other donors' samples.

V is TRBV6-6 and J is TRBJ2-3; the D gene is possibly TRBD1 (6 bases). Deletions cut 6 bases from V and 4 bases from J, with 11 bases between. In germline, CDR1 is MNHNY, CDR2 SVGAGI (reference sequence). This CDR3 has 13 amino acids. Here the CDR3 reads CASRDSDADTQYF. As DNA, the CDR3 is TGTGCCAGCAGGGACAGCGACGCAGATACGCAGTATTTT.

This clonotype has ten or more counts. V usage is TRBV14 and J usage is TRBJ2-7; D remains unclear. Trimming took 6 bases from V and 11 from J, leaving 20 bases between them. Germline lookup yields CDR1 SGHDN and CDR2 FVKESK. CDR3 length: 13 residues. The CDR3 protein is CASSPDTTTEEYF. CDR3 DNA: TGTGCCAGCAGTCCCGATACTACCACCGAAGAGTACTTC. Variable domain in full (rest from reference TRBV14 and TRBJ2-7): EAGVTQFPSHSVIEKGQTVTLRCDPISGHDNLYWYRRVMGKEIKFLLHFVKESKQDESGMPNNRFLAERTGGTYSTLKVQPAELEDSGVYFCASSPDTTTEEYFGPGTRLTVT.

The chain is built from TRBV24-1 and TRBJ1-2; D is uncertain. The CDR3 is 16 residues long. V was clipped by 4 bases and J by 4 bases, with 18 bases between them. The germline gives CDR1 KGHDR, CDR2 SFDVKD. The CDR3 DNA reads TGTGCCACCAGTGAGAGGGCCATAGGCGGAGGCTATGGCTACACCTTC. As protein: CATSERAIGGGYGYTF.

There are many counts of this clonotype. J is TRBJ1-5 and V is TRBV7-2; no clear D. Per germline, CDR1 SGHTA and CDR2 FQGNSA. The CDR3 is 15 amino acids. V was cut by 5 bases and J by 0 bases, with 11 bases left in between. Here the CDR3 DNA reads TGTGCCAGCAGCCCGGACGGAGATAGCAATCAGCCCCAGCATTTT. The encoded protein is CASSPDGDSNQPQHF.

Many counts were recorded for this clonotype. The chain uses TRBV27 and TRBJ2-1; 11 bases are shared with TRBD2. CDR3 length: 21 residues. Germline assignment: CDR1 MNHEY and CDR2 SMNVEV (reference sequence). V was pared by 2 bases and J by 6 bases, with 21 bases of the junction left unmatched. This CDR3 reads CASSLTPTGTGRLAGINEQFF. The CDR3 DNA follows: TGTGCCAGCAGTTTAACACCAACCGGGACAGGCCGACTAGCGGGGATCAATGAGCAGTTCTTC.

There are a few counts of this clonotype. The gene calls are TRBV6-1 and TRBJ2-3; D call uncertain. Trimming removed 2 bases at V and 0 bases at J, with 12 bases between. This CDR3 has 16 amino acids. Germline loops: CDR1 MNHNS, CDR2 SASEGT. CDR3 DNA: TGTGCCAGCAGTGAAACTGGCCGCCGCAGCACAGATACGCAGTATTTT. Amino acid sequence: CASSETGRRSTDTQYF.

This clonotype was seen only a few times. The chain has TRBV5-1 and TRBJ2-3; the D is unclear. The V end lost 0 bases, the J end lost 1 base, and 18 bases lay between the germline ends. In germline, CDR1 is SGHRS, CDR2 YFSETQ. CDR3 length: 18 residues. The CDR3 nucleotides are TGCGCCAGCAGCTTGGACACAGTCGATCTGTCTCGCACAGATACGCAGTATTTT. Translated: CASSLDTVDLSRTDTQYF.

This clonotype was seen repeatedly, ten times or more. V and J are TRBV15 and TRBJ2-3; 7 nucleotides agree with TRBD2. This CDR3 has 14 residues. J lost 3 bases, V lost 8 bases, and 8 bases had no gene match. The germline CDR1 and CDR2 sequences are LNHNV and YYDKDF (reference sequence). CDR3 region: CATQGGSQTDTQYF. Here the CDR3 DNA reads TGTGCCACCCAAGGCGGGAGTCAGACAGATACGCAGTATTTT.

This clonotype was recorded at least ten times. J is TRBJ2-7 and V is TRBV27, with D possibly TRBD1 on 5 matching bases. Trimming cost V 2 bases and J 6 bases, with 14 bases left between them. CDR3 length equals 14 residues. The germline V gene encodes CDR1 MNHEY and CDR2 SMNVEV (reference sequence). Here the CDR3 DNA reads TGTGCCAGCAGTTTAGGGGCGACTTGGGTCGAGCAGTACTTC. It yields the protein CASSLGATWVEQYF.

This clonotype was counted a few times. V gene TRBV3-1 combines with J gene TRBJ2-5, with 12 positions matching TRBD2. J lost 2 bases, V lost 5 bases, and 3 bases had no gene match. The CDR3 covers 15 residues. Germline V gene lookup returns CDR1 LGHDT and CDR2 YNNKEL (reference sequence). The CDR3 sequence: CASSWTSGAQETQYF. CDR3 DNA sequence: TGTGCCAGCAGCTGGACTAGCGGGGCTCAAGAGACCCAGTACTTC.

The chain links TRBV27 to TRBJ1-5; D remains ambiguous. The CDR3 contains 14 residues. In germline, CDR1 is MNHEY, CDR2 SMNVEV (reference sequence). Trimming took 5 bases from V and 2 from J, leaving 10 bases between them. In nucleotides, the CDR3 is TGTGCCAGCAGTGAGGCTAGGGGCAATCAGCCCCAGCATTTT. This encodes CASSEARGNQPQHF.

The table lists this clonotype with many counts. The chain is built from TRBV5-6 and TRBJ2-1; 10 positions agree with TRBD2. J was trimmed by 4 bases and V by 6 bases; bases with no gene match: 10. The germline gives CDR1 SGHDT, CDR2 YYEEEE. This CDR3 is 16 amino acids long. The CDR3 DNA reads as TGTGCCAGCACCTCAAGCGGGGGGGCGAGATACAATGAGCAGTTCTTC. Translation: CASTSSGGARYNEQFF.

The chain recombines TRBV29-1 with TRBJ1-1, with 8 bases matching TRBD1. CDR1 and CDR2 (germline): SQVTM, ANQGSEA. CDR3 length equals 14 residues. V gave up 7 bases and J gave up 4 bases; unmatched junction bases: 11. Here the CDR3 reads CSAGRTGMSTEAFF. The CDR3 DNA follows: TGCAGCGCCGGGCGGACAGGGATGAGCACTGAAGCTTTCTTT.

This clonotype was seen ten or more times. The rearrangement links TRBV5-1 to TRBJ1-5, with D unresolved. V was trimmed by 0 bases and J by 5 bases, leaving 12 bases between them. This CDR3 spans 15 amino acids. Germline loops: CDR1 SGHRS, CDR2 YFSETQ. The CDR3 here is CASSLDPLEDQPQHF. CDR3 in DNA: TGCGCCAGCAGCTTGGATCCGTTGGAGGATCAGCCCCAGCATTTT.

This clonotype was detected only a few times. Here the CDR3 reads CSGRDSAADTQYF. As DNA, the CDR3 is TGCAGCGGTCGGGACTCCGCGGCAGATACGCAGTATTTT. The J gene is TRBJ2-3, the V gene TRBV29-1; weak D call: TRBD2 (6 bases). Between the trimmed V and J ends, which lost 7 bases and 4 bases, there was a span of 15 bases. This CDR3 is built from 13 residues. Germline V gene sequence: CDR1 SQVTM, CDR2 ANQGSEA.